The 4 T cell receptor beta chains below come from one sample, sequenced in a study of neurological immune-mediated disorders. Each CDR3 protein gets one entry after TCRdb re-called the 5' RACE reads with MiXCR. In the table there are roughly 56,000 distinct CDR3 sequences, roughly an eighth of which are singletons. The material sequenced was PBMCs. The origin of the receptors is a man aged 55-75 years in good health.

Many counts were recorded for this clonotype. This chain connects TRBV5-4 to TRBJ2-1, with 8 bases that match TRBD2. Germline CDR1 SGHNT, CDR2 YYREEE (reference sequence). This CDR3 has 15 amino acids. Losses at the gene ends were 4 bases for V and 2 bases for J; bases not matched to a gene: 5. CDR3: CASSRGGPTYNEQFF. The CDR3 nucleotides are TGTGCCAGCAGCCGGGGGGGCCCGACCTACAATGAGCAGTTCTTC. The whole variable domain, filled in from reference TRBV5-4 and TRBJ2-1, reads ETGVTQSPTHLIKTRGQQVTLRCSSQSGHNTVSWYQQALGQGPQFIFQYYREEENGRGNFPPRFSGLQFPNYSSELNVNALELDDSALYLCASSRGGPTYNEQFFGPGTRLTVL.

This clonotype was counted at least ten times. The CDR3 DNA follows: TGTGCCAGCAGTTCCGACAGGGGTTCACCCCTCCACTTT. Translating gives CASSSDRGSPLHF. The V call is TRBV6-5, the J call TRBJ1-6, with TRBD1 matching over 8 bases. Germline V gives CDR1 MNHEY, CDR2 SVGAGI. This CDR3 has 13 residues. The V gene end was trimmed by 4 bases and the J gene end by 9 bases; junction bases not matched to a gene: 2.

In this sample, this clonotype turned up many times. The rearrangement joins TRBV24-1 to TRBJ1-1; D remains ambiguous. Germline V gene lookup returns CDR1 KGHDR and CDR2 SFDVKD. CDR3 length: 14 residues. With 3 bases removed from V and 4 bases from J, the gap between germline ends came to 11 bases. The chain's CDR3 is CATSDDGKGTEAFF. Here the CDR3 DNA reads TGTGCCACCAGTGATGACGGGAAGGGCACTGAAGCTTTCTTT.

This clonotype was counted ten times or more. This chain links TRBV20-1 with TRBJ1-3, with D possibly matching TRBD1 (6 bases). This CDR3 region has 15 residues. Trimming took off 5 bases at V and 2 bases at J, with 16 bases between the two ends. The germline V gene encodes CDR1 DFQATT and CDR2 SNEGSKA (reference sequence). The CDR3 loop is CSAHQGSSPGNTIYF. DNA of the CDR3: TGCAGTGCTCACCAGGGGTCATCCCCTGGAAACACCATATATTTT.